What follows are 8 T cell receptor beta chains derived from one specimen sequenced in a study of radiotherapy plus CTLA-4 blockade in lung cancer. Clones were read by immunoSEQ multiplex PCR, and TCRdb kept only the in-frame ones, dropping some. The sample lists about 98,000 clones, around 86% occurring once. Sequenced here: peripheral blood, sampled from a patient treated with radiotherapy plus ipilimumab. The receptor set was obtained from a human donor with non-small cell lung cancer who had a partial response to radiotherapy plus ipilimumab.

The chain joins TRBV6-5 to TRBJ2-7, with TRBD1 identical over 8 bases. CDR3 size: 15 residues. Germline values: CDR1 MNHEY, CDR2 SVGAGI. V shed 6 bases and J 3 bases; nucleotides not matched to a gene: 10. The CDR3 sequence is CASSPIRTGSYEQYF. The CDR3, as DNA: TGTGCCAGCAGCCCGATAAGGACAGGGAGCTACGAGCAGTACTTC.

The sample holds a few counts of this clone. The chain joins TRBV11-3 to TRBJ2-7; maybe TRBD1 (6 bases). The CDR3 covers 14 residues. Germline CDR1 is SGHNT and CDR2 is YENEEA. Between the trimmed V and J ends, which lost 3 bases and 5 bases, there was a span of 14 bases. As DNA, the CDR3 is TGTGCCAGCAGCTTGAGTCGGGCAGGGGACGAGCAGTACTTC. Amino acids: CASSLSRAGDEQYF.

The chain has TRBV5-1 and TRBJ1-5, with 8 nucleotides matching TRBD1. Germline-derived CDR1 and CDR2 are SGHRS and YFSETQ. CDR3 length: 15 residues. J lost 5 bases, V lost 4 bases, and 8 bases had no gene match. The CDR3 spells CASSLPQGVDQPQHF. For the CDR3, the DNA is TGCGCCAGCAGCCTACCACAGGGGGTCGATCAGCCCCAGCATTTT.

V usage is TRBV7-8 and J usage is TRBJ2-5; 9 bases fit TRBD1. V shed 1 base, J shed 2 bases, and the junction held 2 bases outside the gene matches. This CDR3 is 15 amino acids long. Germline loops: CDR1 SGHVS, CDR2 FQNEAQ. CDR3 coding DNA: TGTGCCAGCAGCTTAGAGGGACAGGGACAAGAGACCCAGTACTTC. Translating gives CASSLEGQGQETQYF.

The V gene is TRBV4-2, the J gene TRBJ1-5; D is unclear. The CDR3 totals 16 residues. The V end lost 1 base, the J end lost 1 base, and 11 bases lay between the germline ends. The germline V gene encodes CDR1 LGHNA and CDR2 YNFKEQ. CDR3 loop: CASSQAMTGSNQPQHF. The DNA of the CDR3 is TGTGCCAGCAGCCAAGCGATGACGGGGAGCAATCAGCCCCAGCATTTT.

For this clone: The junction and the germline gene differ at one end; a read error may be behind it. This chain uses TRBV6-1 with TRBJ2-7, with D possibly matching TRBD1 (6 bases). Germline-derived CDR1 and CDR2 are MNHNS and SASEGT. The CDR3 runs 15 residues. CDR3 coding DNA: TGTGCCAGCAGTGAATGGATGACAGGAGCCTACGAGCGGTACTTC. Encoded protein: CASSEWMTGAYERYF.

CDR3 protein: CASSAGLAGGLYEQYF. The CDR3 DNA is TGTGCCAGCAGCGCCGGACTAGCGGGAGGACTCTACGAGCAGTACTTC. The chain couples TRBV7-8 to TRBJ2-7; 14 positions match TRBD2. This CDR3 spans 16 amino acids. CDR1 is SGHVS, CDR2 FQNEAQ, per germline. Unmatched junction bases numbered 6, after V lost 5 bases and J lost 3 bases.

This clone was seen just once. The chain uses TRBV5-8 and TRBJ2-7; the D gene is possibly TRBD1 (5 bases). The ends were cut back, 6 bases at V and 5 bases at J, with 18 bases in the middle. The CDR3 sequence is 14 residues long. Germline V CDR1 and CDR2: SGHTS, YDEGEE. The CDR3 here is CASTRVFRVNEQYF. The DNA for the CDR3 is TGTGCCAGCACTCGCGTCTTCAGGGTGAACGAGCAGTACTTC.